These 3 T cell receptor beta chains were all obtained from the same sample, sequenced in a study of blood T cell repertoires in COVID-19. Clones were sequenced by immunoSEQ multiplex PCR, and TCRdb holds only the in-frame ones, with some missing. The table shows about 79,000 clones, with roughly 91% occurring only once. Sequences were obtained from peripheral blood. The receptors here all came from a man in his 70s with active or convalescent COVID-19.

This chain connects TRBV7-9 to TRBJ2-1; 10 nucleotides match TRBD2. Unmatched junction bases numbered 16, after V lost 1 base and J lost 7 bases. The CDR3 has 19 residues. Germline V lookup: CDR1 SEHNR, CDR2 FQNEAQ (reference sequence). The CDR3 spells CASSLGRGVLAGDFNEQFF. The CDR3 DNA follows: TGTGCCAGCAGCTTAGGGCGGGGGGTTCTAGCGGGAGACTTTAATGAGCAGTTCTTC.

This chain links TRBV4-3 with TRBJ2-3; TRBD2 agrees at 15 bases. J gave up 2 bases and V 1 base, and 1 base lay outside the gene matches. Germline V gene sequence: CDR1 LGHNA, CDR2 YSLEER. CDR3 length: 17 residues. CDR3: CASSQGTSGRVTDTQYF. The CDR3 DNA is TGCGCCAGCAGCCAAGGGACTAGCGGGAGGGTCACAGATACGCAGTATTTT.

The chain employs TRBV6-5 and TRBJ1-4; D is possibly TRBD1 (5 bases). The CDR3 consists of 12 residues. V gave up 6 bases and J gave up 5 bases, with 7 bases separating them. Germline CDR1 MNHEY, CDR2 SVGAGI. Here the CDR3 reads CASSRTNEKLFF. In DNA, the CDR3 is TGTGCCAGCAGCCGGACAAATGAAAAACTGTTTTTT.